This paragraph covers one TCR beta chain sequence. Other DNA sequences within the sample encode an identical CDR3. This entry is derived from a study of Ad26.COV2.S vaccination and SARS-CoV-2 variants. About the research overall: Intramuscularly, Ad26.COV2.S was given either once or twice, 56 days apart.

This table comes from immunoSEQ multiplex PCR, and its TCRdb copy is limited to in-frame clones, with some not included. The table lists 350,000 to 450,000 clones, approximately 85% of them singletons, with roughly 3.5% in the top ten. The treatment denotes: around 19 received Ad26.COV2.S at low or high dose, single or two shots; about 5 received placebo; per-sample allocation not given. Day 63 after the first vaccine or placebo injection was the time point for sampling. The sample consisted of peripheral blood, taken in a trial of Ad26.COV2.S vaccine versus placebo. The source of this sequence is a person between 18 and 65 years old who received the Ad26.COV2.S COVID-19 vaccine or a placebo.

The CDR3 here is CASSYGTGVYEQYF. The CDR3 DNA follows: TGTGCCAGCAGTTACGGGACAGGGGTTTACGAGCAGTACTTC. This chain connects TRBV6-5 to TRBJ2-7; 10 bases are a match to TRBD1. CDR3 size: 14 residues. V lost 2 bases and J lost 4; bases outside the gene matches: 2. Germline lookup yields CDR1 MNHEY and CDR2 SVGAGI.